These 30 T cell receptor beta chains were all obtained from the same sample, sequenced in a study of blood T cell repertoires in COVID-19 (dated by TCRdb to the early 2020s). The method behind the library was the immunoSEQ multiplex PCR assay. The source is immuneACCESS, and TCRdb retained only in-frame sequences with V and J called. Part of the clones is not carried over; for the studies checked, unresolved V genes explain less than half of this, and the remainder is unexplained. The sample yields around 140,000 clones; 88% were counted once. The ten largest clonotypes hold 2.5% of the sample. Specimen: peripheral blood. All receptors come from a human donor with COVID-19, enrolled during active disease. The donor label of this sample is uncertain.

By share, this clone counts as medium-sized (0.01 to 0.1%). J is TRBJ1-2 and V is TRBV11-3; 10 positions match TRBD1. J was trimmed by 4 bases and V by 3 bases; bases with no gene match: 14. Germline-derived CDR1 and CDR2 are SGHNT and YENEEA. The CDR3 sequence is 18 residues long. The CDR3 reads CASSLGTGENPPRYGYTF. DNA of the CDR3: TGTGCCAGCAGCTTGGGGACAGGGGAGAATCCGCCTCGCTATGGCTACACCTTC.

The V and J genes are TRBV5-1 and TRBJ2-1; 9 nucleotides line up with TRBD2. CDR3 length: 14 amino acids. The V gene's germline CDR1 is SGHRS and CDR2 YFSETQ. Losses at the gene ends were 4 bases for V and 5 bases for J; bases not matched to a gene: 4. The CDR3 coding sequence is TGCGCCAGCAGCCGGATAGCGGGAGACAATGAGCAGTTCTTC. As protein: CASSRIAGDNEQFF.

V gene TRBV29-1 combines with J gene TRBJ2-5, with 8 bases lining up with TRBD2. CDR1 is SQVTM and CDR2 is ANQGSEA in the germline V gene. This CDR3 has 14 amino acids. V gave up 5 bases and J gave up 2 bases; unmatched junction bases: 7. DNA for the CDR3: TGCAGCGTTAGTTTAACTAGCGGTCAAGAGACCCAGTACTTC. It codes for CSVSLTSGQETQYF. Together with reference TRBV29-1 and TRBJ2-5, the CDR3 gives the full variable domain: SAVISQKPSRDICQRGTSLTIQCQVDSQVTMMFWYRQQPGQSLTLIATANQGSEATYESGFVIDKFPISRPNLTFSTLTVSNMSPEDSSIYLCSVSLTSGQETQYFGPGTRLLVL.

The genes are TRBV19 and TRBJ2-5; the D is unclear. The CDR3 covers 11 residues. From germline, CDR1 is LNHDA and CDR2 SQIVND (reference sequence). V lost 6 bases and J lost 0, with 2 bases in between. CDR3 protein: CASSNQETQYF. In nucleotides, the CDR3 is TGTGCCAGTAGCAACCAAGAGACCCAGTACTTC.

CDR3 bases: TGTGCCAGTGGAACAGGGGCGGGGGGGCCCCACGAGCAGTACTTC. It codes for CASGTGAGGPHEQYF. This chain links TRBV3-1 (or the pseudogene TRBV3-2) with TRBJ2-7; 9 positions match TRBD2. Germline V gene sequence: CDR1 LGHDT, CDR2 YNNKEL (reference sequence). The CDR3 runs to 15 residues. V lost 9 bases to trimming and J lost 5 bases; unmatched junction nucleotides: 14.

The chain uses TRBV14 and TRBJ1-2, with TRBD1 matching over 10 bases. Looked up from germline, CDR1 is SGHDN and CDR2 is FVKESK. V trimming: 3 bases; J trimming: 4 bases; junction bases outside the gene matches: 5. This CDR3 has 15 residues. The CDR3 sequence is CASSQLGQGIYGYTF. The CDR3 coding sequence is TGTGCCAGCAGCCAGCTGGGACAGGGGATCTATGGCTACACCTTC.

The rearrangement links TRBV24-1 to TRBJ1-2; D is perhaps TRBD1 (5 bases). Germline values: CDR1 KGHDR, CDR2 SFDVKD. V was shortened by 3 bases and J by 8 bases, with 15 bases between the two germline ends. This CDR3 is built from 14 residues. The CDR3 sequence: CATSDVGTEGGYTF. In DNA, the CDR3 is TGTGCCACCAGTGATGTGGGGACGGAGGGGGGCTACACCTTC.

J is TRBJ1-2 and V is TRBV11-2; D not resolved. V lost 2 bases, J lost 3 bases, and 10 bases lay in between. This CDR3 contains 14 residues. Looked up from germline, CDR1 is SGHAT and CDR2 is FQNNGV. CDR3 protein: CASSLRVLDYGYTF. The DNA for the CDR3 is TGTGCCAGCAGCTTAAGAGTACTTGACTATGGCTACACCTTC.

V is TRBV27 and J is TRBJ2-1, with 7 bases lining up with TRBD1. Per the germline V gene, CDR1 is MNHEY and CDR2 is SMNVEV (reference sequence). V lost 5 bases to trimming and J lost 3 bases; unmatched junction nucleotides: 16. CDR3 length: 18 residues. Here the CDR3 reads CASSRTGWTSLDYNEQFF. The CDR3 DNA reads as TGTGCCAGCAGTCGGACAGGCTGGACCTCCCTCGACTACAATGAGCAGTTCTTC.

The chain combines TRBV28 with TRBJ1-4, with D maybe TRBD1 (6 bases). This CDR3 has 15 amino acids. Trimming pared 3 bases from V and 4 bases from J, leaving 12 bases between. CDR1 and CDR2 (germline): MDHEN, SYDVKM. The CDR3 protein is CASSFGGGHNEKLFF. The CDR3 DNA follows: TGTGCCAGCAGTTTCGGCGGGGGGCATAATGAAAAACTGTTTTTT.

This clone was detected a few times. This sequence joins TRBV20-1 and TRBJ1-1; D perhaps matches TRBD1 (6 bases). The CDR3 totals 11 residues. Per the germline V gene, CDR1 is DFQATT and CDR2 is SNEGSKA (reference sequence). V lost 7 bases and J 8 bases, leaving 14 bases between the germline ends. The CDR3 spells CSVKGGQEAFF. CDR3 DNA sequence: TGCAGTGTTAAAGGCGGACAGGAAGCTTTCTTT.

This clone showed up just once. Germline and junction disagree at one end, which may indicate a read error. The V call is TRBV6-5, the J call TRBJ2-5, with 8 bases matching TRBD1. This CDR3 region has 13 residues. The germline V gene encodes CDR1 MNHEY and CDR2 SVGAGI. This CDR3 reads CASSRNHQGAKDF. The CDR3 nucleotides are TGTGCCAGCAGTCGCAACCACCAGGGGGCGAAGGACTTC.

The J gene is TRBJ2-7, the V gene TRBV25-1, with 10 bases fitting TRBD1. CDR1 MGHDK and CDR2 SYGVNS come from the germline V gene. The CDR3 extends over 15 amino acids. The J segment lost 5 bases and the V segment lost 10 bases, leaving 14 bases of the junction unmatched. The CDR3: CATAWVDRGHNEQYF. The CDR3 nucleotides are TGTGCCACTGCCTGGGTCGACAGGGGGCACAACGAGCAGTACTTC.

The V call is TRBV10-3, the J call TRBJ2-3; tentative D call: TRBD1 (7 bases). Germline V lookup: CDR1 ENHRY, CDR2 SYGVKD. The CDR3 is 11 amino acids. Trimming removed 11 bases from V and 4 bases from J, with 10 bases in between. The CDR3 loop is CAAGGSDTQYF. The CDR3 DNA reads TGTGCCGCAGGGGGGTCAGATACGCAGTATTTT.

V is TRBV5-1 and J is TRBJ2-1, with 7 bases that match TRBD1. V was clipped by 0 bases and J by 7 bases; unmatched bases: 7. The V gene's germline CDR1 is SGHRS and CDR2 YFSETQ. CDR3 length: 15 amino acids. The CDR3 coding sequence is TGCGCCAGCAGCTTGGGGGACAGCATTACGAATGAGCAGTTCTTC. It codes for CASSLGDSITNEQFF.

In the case of this clone: Other DNA sequences in the same sample also yield this CDR3. The chain links TRBV9 to TRBJ1-5; D possibly corresponds to TRBD1 (5 bases). This CDR3 contains 14 residues. Trimming removed 0 bases at V and 3 bases at J, with 7 bases between. Germline loops: CDR1 SGDLS, CDR2 YYNGEE. CDR3 DNA sequence: TGTGCCAGCAGCGTAGGACAGTTCAATCAGCCCCAGCATTTT. It yields the protein CASSVGQFNQPQHF.

V gene TRBV19 combines with J gene TRBJ1-2, with 7 nucleotides matching TRBD1. Germline V gives CDR1 LNHDA, CDR2 SQIVND (reference sequence). The CDR3 runs to 15 residues. V lost 5 bases to trimming and J lost 1 base; unmatched junction nucleotides: 7. This CDR3 reads CASSLLDRVNYGYTF. In DNA, the CDR3 is TGTGCCAGTAGTCTCCTAGACAGGGTTAACTATGGCTACACCTTC.

The gene calls are TRBV6-5 and TRBJ2-3; weak D call: TRBD2 (5 bases). The germline V gene encodes CDR1 MNHEY and CDR2 SVGAGI. The CDR3 is 12 residues long. V gave up 8 bases and J gave up 0 bases, with 6 bases separating them. This CDR3 reads CASGLSTDTQYF. CDR3 DNA: TGTGCCAGCGGACTTAGCACAGATACGCAGTATTTT.

The chain joins TRBV6-5 to TRBJ1-6; 9 nucleotides align to TRBD1. CDR1 and CDR2 (germline): MNHEY, SVGAGI. J lost 9 bases, V lost 8 bases, and 5 bases had no gene match. CDR3 size: 13 residues. The CDR3 DNA is TGTGCCAGCCGCGACAGGGGGAGTTCACCCCTCCACTTT. This translates into CASRDRGSSPLHF.

This rearrangement joins TRBV7-6 to TRBJ2-1; 10 bases align to TRBD2. Germline values: CDR1 SGHVS, CDR2 FNYEAQ. There are 15 residues in the CDR3. J gave up 3 bases and V 4 bases, and 3 bases lay outside the gene matches. The CDR3 DNA reads TGTGCCAGCAGCTCCGGGACTAGCGACTACAATGAGCAGTTCTTC. This translates into CASSSGTSDYNEQFF. Looking up the rest from reference TRBV7-6 and TRBJ2-1 gives the full variable domain: GAGVSQSPRYKVTKRGQDVALRCDPISGHVSLYWYRQALGQGPEFLTYFNYEAQQDKSGLPNDRFSAERPEGSISTLTIQRTEQRDSAMYRCASSSGTSDYNEQFFGPGTRLTVL.

V usage is TRBV28 and J usage is TRBJ1-2; D remains ambiguous. CDR3 length equals 15 residues. The V gene's germline CDR1 is MDHEN and CDR2 SYDVKM. The V end was cut by 2 bases, the J end by 4 bases, with 14 bases between. CDR3 region: CASSLRIREGYGYTF. For the CDR3, the DNA is TGTGCCAGCAGTTTACGGATCCGGGAAGGCTATGGCTACACCTTC.

This chain connects TRBV5-4 to TRBJ2-5, with 11 bases lining up with TRBD2. Trimming cost V 4 bases and J 3 bases; bases outside gene matches: 11. Germline assignment: CDR1 SGHNT and CDR2 YYREEE (reference sequence). This CDR3 is 17 amino acids long. CDR3 nucleotides: TGTGCCAGCAGCCAAACTAGCGGGAGCCCGCTCAAAGAGACCCAGTACTTC. Amino acids: CASSQTSGSPLKETQYF.

The V gene is TRBV25-1, the J gene TRBJ1-2; 9 bases fit TRBD1. The CDR3 contains 15 residues. The germline CDR1 and CDR2 sequences are MGHDK and SYGVNS. After removal of 5 bases from V and 6 bases from J, the junction contained 10 bases not matched to a gene. In nucleotides, the CDR3 is TGTGCCAGCAGTCGCCCGAATACAGGGGGCGATGGCTACACCTTC. Translated, it gives CASSRPNTGGDGYTF.

The rearrangement uses TRBV12-3 or TRBV12-4 and TRBJ1-5; the D is unclear. V lost 6 bases to trimming and J lost 9 bases, with 12 bases between them. The CDR3 has 12 residues. Here the CDR3 reads CASSLGSRPQHF. DNA of the CDR3: TGTGCCAGCAGCCTCGGTTCGAGGCCCCAGCATTTT.

The chain carries TRBV19 and TRBJ1-1, with 8 bases matching TRBD1. The length of the CDR3 is 15 residues. CDR1 and CDR2 from the germline V gene are LNHDA and SQIVND (reference sequence). Trimming removed 8 bases from V and 3 bases from J; junction bases left unmatched: 11. Here the CDR3 reads CASHQDREADTEAFF. For the CDR3, the DNA is TGTGCCAGTCACCAGGACAGGGAAGCGGACACTGAAGCTTTCTTT.

V is TRBV19 and J is TRBJ2-5, with a possible D match to TRBD1 (6 bases). V was trimmed by 7 bases and J by 4 bases, leaving 16 bases between them. This CDR3 has 14 amino acids. Per germline, CDR1 LNHDA and CDR2 SQIVND (reference sequence). The CDR3, as DNA: TGTGCCAGTACCTCACAGGGAGTAGGAGAGACCCAGTACTTC. This codes for CASTSQGVGETQYF.

CDR3 DNA: TGCGCCAGCAGCCAAGATAGTGGGGCCCGTTCAACTAATGAAAAACTGTTTTTT. Translated: CASSQDSGARSTNEKLFF. The chain uses TRBV4-1 and TRBJ1-4, with D perhaps matching TRBD1 (5 bases). The CDR3 is 18 amino acids. Between the trimmed V and J ends, which lost 0 bases and 0 bases, there was a span of 14 bases. The germline CDR1 and CDR2 sequences are MGHRA and YSYEKL.

The chain recombines TRBV6-5 with TRBJ2-6, with D possibly matching TRBD1 (6 bases). The CDR3 has 13 amino acids. Trimming took 7 bases from V and 3 from J, leaving 7 bases between them. The germline gives CDR1 MNHEY, CDR2 SVGAGI. The CDR3 loop is CASTGDGANVLTF. The CDR3 DNA follows: TGTGCCAGCACAGGGGATGGGGCCAACGTCCTGACTTTC.

The chain is built from TRBV7-6 and TRBJ1-2; possibly TRBD1 for D (5 bases). Trimming cost V 5 bases and J 0 bases, with 19 bases left between them. The germline V gene encodes CDR1 SGHVS and CDR2 FNYEAQ. The CDR3 consists of 17 residues. In nucleotides, the CDR3 is TGTGCCAGCAGCCCCGGGGCCTTGGGGACTACTAACTATGGCTACACCTTC. Translating it yields CASSPGALGTTNYGYTF.

The chain links TRBV6-4 to TRBJ2-2, with TRBD1 as a possible D gene (5 bases). CDR1 MRHNA and CDR2 SNTAGT come from the germline V gene. The ends were cut back, 0 bases at V and 1 base at J, with 9 bases in the middle. The CDR3 runs 16 residues. The CDR3 nucleotides read TGTGCCAGCAGTGACTCGCAGGGTGGGAACACCGGGGAGCTGTTTTTT. Its protein is CASSDSQGGNTGELFF.